The T cell receptor beta chain under discussion was sequenced for a study of long-term antiretroviral therapy in people with HIV. With survey level as its setting, the immunoSEQ assay was v3.0. Sequenced by immunoSEQ multiplex PCR; TCRdb stores in-frame clones only, minus some. The sample consists of 20,000 to 25,000 clones, around 69% of them appearing once. Per germline, CDR1 SGHTA and CDR2 FQGNSA. The CDR3 totals 14 residues. Trimming took 0 bases from V and 6 from J, leaving 12 bases between them. No fewer than two post-ART and no fewer than one pre-ART PBMC samples existed for each donor. Samples held roughly 0.9-10 million cryopreserved PBMC before DNA extraction.

This receptor was taken from a woman between 40 and 55 years old with HIV. The gene calls are TRBV7-2 and TRBJ2-7; D unresolved. The source material was unsorted PBMCs, sampled around 1.8 years before starting antiretroviral therapy. The CDR3 here is CASSLALGPPEQYF. The CDR3 DNA reads TGTGCCAGCAGCTTAGCGCTCGGCCCCCCCGAGCAGTACTTC.